This T cell receptor beta chain was sequenced in a study of beta chain features in type 1 diabetes. Across the study: All of the samples together had approximately 100,000,000 sorted cells examined.

Blood was collected once per donor into heparin, averaging approximately 110 mL. This clone has just a few counts. The target antigen is unknown. Expressed TCRB transcripts were sequenced after all isolated RNA was converted to cDNA. Here immunoSEQ multiplex PCR was the method, and the copy in TCRdb shows in-frame clones only, minus some. Of about half a million clones listed, about 32% are singletons. Study outcomes and limitations: Across all four CD4+ subsets, people with type 1 diabetes showed modestly shorter TCRB CDR3s.

CDR3 length: 18 residues. The chain couples TRBV1 to TRBJ2-1; the listed D gene, TRBD2, was not tested against the DNA. TRBV1 constitutes a pseudogene. The sequence was obtained from a man between 18 and 35 years old in good health. The source material was naive CD4+ T cells from blood. The CDR3 region has the DNA TGCACCAGCAGCCAAACCGGGACTAGCGGGAGTCCGGACAATGAGCAGTTCTTC. This translates into CTSSQTGTSGSPDNEQFF.